This T cell receptor (beta chain) was observed in a study of T-cell memory formation after mild COVID-19. Study overall: The study found TCR clusters largely donor specific.

TCRdb called the 5' RACE reads again in MiXCR, with one record for every CDR3 protein. The sample yields some 57,000 distinct CDR3 sequences, less than 15% seen once. General study points: Mainly CM and EM harbored the contracting CD4+ clones; mainly EMRA harbored the CD8+ ones. Detection of some responders pre-infection suggested pre-existing cross-reactive memory T cells participated.

This clonotype was counted once. Its target is not known. This CDR3 contains 14 residues. The V end lost 6 bases, the J end lost 2 bases, and 11 bases lay between the germline ends. The germline V gene has CDR1 SGHTA and CDR2 FQGNSA. The receptor comes from a man aged 18 to 29 who had mild COVID-19 (a few samples of this study predate the infection). Cell type and time point are not known. Sequenced material: PBMCs or a T cell subset sorted from them (not recorded which). V usage is TRBV7-2 and J usage is TRBJ1-5; D is ambiguous. CDR3 residues: CASSNTRGNQPQHF. The CDR3 DNA is TGTGCCAGCAGTAACACCCGCGGCAATCAGCCCCAGCATTTT.